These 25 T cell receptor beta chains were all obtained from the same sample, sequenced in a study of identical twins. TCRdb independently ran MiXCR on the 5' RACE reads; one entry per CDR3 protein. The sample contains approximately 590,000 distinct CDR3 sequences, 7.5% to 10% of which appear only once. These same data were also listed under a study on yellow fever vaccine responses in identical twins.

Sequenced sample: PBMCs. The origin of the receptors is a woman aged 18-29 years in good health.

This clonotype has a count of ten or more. As DNA, the CDR3 is TGTGCCAGCAGCCAAGGCGGACAGGGCCAAGAGACCCAGTACTTC. Translated: CASSQGGQGQETQYF. The J gene is TRBJ2-5, the V gene TRBV14, with 8 nucleotides matching TRBD1. There are 15 residues in the CDR3. Germline V CDR1 and CDR2: SGHDN, FVKESK. The V segment lost 1 base and the J segment 1 base; nucleotides outside the gene matches: 2.

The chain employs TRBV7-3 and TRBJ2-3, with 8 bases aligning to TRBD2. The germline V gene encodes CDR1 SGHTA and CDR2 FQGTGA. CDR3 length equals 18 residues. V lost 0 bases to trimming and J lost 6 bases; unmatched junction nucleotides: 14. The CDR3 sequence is CASSLTPGVRGEGDTQYF. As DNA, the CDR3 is TGTGCCAGCAGCTTAACCCCGGGTGTGCGGGGGGAAGGGGATACGCAGTATTTT.

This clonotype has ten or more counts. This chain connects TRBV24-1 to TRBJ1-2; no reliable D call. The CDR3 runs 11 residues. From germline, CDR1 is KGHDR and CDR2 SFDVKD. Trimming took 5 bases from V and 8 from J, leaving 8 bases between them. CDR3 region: CATSARGGYTF. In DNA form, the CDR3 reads TGTGCCACCAGTGCGAGAGGAGGCTACACCTTC.

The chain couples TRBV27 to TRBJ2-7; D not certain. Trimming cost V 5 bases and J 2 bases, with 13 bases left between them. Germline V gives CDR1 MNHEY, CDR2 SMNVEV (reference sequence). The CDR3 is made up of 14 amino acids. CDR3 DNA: TGTGCCAGCAGTCTACTCGAGGTCACCTACGAGCAGTACTTC. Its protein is CASSLLEVTYEQYF.

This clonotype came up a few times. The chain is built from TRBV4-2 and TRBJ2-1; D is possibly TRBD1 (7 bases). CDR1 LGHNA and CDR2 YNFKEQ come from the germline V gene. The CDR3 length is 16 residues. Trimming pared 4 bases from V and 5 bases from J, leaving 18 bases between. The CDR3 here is CASSPRQGGVHNEQFF. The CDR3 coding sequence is TGTGCCAGCAGCCCCCGACAGGGAGGTGTCCACAATGAGCAGTTCTTC.

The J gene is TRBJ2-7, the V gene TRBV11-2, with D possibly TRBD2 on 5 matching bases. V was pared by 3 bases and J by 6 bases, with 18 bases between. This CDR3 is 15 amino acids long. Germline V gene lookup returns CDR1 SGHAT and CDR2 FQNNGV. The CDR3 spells CASSFGSPPSPEQYF. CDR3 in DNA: TGTGCCAGCAGCTTCGGGTCCCCCCCTAGCCCCGAGCAGTACTTC. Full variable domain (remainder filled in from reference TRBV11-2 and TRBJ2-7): EAGVAQSPRYKIIEKRQSVAFWCNPISGHATLYWYQQILGQGPKLLIQFQNNGVVDDSQLPKDRFSAERLKGVDSTLKIQPAKLEDSAVYLCASSFGSPPSPEQYFGPGTRLTVT.

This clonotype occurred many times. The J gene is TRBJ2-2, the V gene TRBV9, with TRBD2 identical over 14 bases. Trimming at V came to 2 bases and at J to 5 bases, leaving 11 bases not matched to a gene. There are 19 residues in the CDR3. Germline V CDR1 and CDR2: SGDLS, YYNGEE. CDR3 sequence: CASSVPGLAGDGRTGELFF. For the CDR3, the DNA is TGTGCCAGCAGCGTGCCGGGACTAGCGGGGGATGGGAGGACCGGGGAGCTGTTTTTT.

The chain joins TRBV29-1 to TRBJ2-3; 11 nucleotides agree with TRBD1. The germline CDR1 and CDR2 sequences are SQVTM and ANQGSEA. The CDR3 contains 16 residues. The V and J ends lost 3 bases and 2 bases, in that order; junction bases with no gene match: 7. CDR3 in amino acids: CSVEALGQGVTDTQYF. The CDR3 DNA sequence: TGCAGCGTTGAGGCCTTGGGACAGGGGGTCACAGATACGCAGTATTTT.

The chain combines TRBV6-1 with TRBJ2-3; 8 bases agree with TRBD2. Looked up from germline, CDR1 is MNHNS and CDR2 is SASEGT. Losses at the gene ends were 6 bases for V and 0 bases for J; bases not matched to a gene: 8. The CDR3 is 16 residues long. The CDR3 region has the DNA TGTGCCAGCAGAAGTACTAGCGGTGCTAGCACAGATACGCAGTATTTT. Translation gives CASRSTSGASTDTQYF.

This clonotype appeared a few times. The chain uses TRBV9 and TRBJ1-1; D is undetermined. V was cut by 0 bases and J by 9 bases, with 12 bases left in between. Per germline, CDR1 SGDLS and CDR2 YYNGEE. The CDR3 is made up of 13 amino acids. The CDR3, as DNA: TGTGCCAGCAGCGTAGCGCCGGCCGCTAAAGCTTTCTTT. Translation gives CASSVAPAAKAFF.

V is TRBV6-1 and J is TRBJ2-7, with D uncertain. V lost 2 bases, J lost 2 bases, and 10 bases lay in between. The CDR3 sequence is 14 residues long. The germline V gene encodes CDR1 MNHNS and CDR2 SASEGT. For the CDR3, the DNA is TGTGCCAGCAGTGAAAGGGTGGGCGCCTACGAGCAGTACTTC. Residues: CASSERVGAYEQYF.

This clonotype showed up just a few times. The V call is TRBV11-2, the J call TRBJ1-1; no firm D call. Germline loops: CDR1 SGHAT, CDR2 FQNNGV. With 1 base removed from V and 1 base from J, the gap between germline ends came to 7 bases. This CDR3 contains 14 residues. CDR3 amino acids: CASSLVSKNTEAFF. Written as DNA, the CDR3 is TGTGCCAGCAGCTTAGTCTCCAAGAACACTGAAGCTTTCTTT.

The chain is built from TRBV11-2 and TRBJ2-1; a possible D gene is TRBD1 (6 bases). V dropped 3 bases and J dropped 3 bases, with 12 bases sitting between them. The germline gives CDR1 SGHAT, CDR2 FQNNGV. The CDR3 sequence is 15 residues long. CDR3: CASSFLRGNYNEQFF. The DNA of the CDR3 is TGTGCCAGCAGCTTCCTCAGGGGTAACTACAATGAGCAGTTCTTC.

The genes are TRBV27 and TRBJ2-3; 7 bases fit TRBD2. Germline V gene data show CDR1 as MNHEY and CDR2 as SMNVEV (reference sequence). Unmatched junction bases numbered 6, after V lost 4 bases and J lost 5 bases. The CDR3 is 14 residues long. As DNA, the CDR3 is TGTGCCAGCAGTTCTCGAGGGAGGGTAGATACGCAGTATTTT. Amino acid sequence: CASSSRGRVDTQYF.

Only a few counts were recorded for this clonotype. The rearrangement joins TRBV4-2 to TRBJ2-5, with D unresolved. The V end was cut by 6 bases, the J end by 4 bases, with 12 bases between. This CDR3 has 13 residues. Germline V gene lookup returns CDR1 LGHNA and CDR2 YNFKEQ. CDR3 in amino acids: CASREIAGETQYF. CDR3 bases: TGTGCCAGCAGAGAAATTGCCGGAGAGACCCAGTACTTC.

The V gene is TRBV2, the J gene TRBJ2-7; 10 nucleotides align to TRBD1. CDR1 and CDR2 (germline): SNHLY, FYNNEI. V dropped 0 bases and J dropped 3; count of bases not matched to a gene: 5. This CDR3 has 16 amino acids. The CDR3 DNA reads TGTGCCAGCAGTGAAGCGGGGACAGGGGCATACTACGAGCAGTACTTC. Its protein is CASSEAGTGAYYEQYF.

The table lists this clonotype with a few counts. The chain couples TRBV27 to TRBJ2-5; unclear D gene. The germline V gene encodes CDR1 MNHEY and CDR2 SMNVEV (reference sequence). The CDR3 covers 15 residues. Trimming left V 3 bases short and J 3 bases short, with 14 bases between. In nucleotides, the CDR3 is TGTGCCAGCAGTTTCATCGGTGGCAGAGAAGAGACCCAGTACTTC. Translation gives CASSFIGGREETQYF.

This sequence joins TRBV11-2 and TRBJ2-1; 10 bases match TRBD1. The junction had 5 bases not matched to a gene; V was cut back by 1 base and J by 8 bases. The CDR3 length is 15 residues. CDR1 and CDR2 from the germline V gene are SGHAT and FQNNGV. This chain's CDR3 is CASSLGTGGSYEQFF. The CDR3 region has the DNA TGTGCCAGCAGCTTAGGGACAGGGGGGAGTTATGAGCAGTTCTTC.

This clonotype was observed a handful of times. This CDR3 reads CASSLGGTSGNSYEQYF. The DNA of the CDR3 is TGCGCCAGCAGCTTGGGTGGGACTAGCGGTAACTCCTACGAGCAGTACTTC. V and J are TRBV5-1 and TRBJ2-7; the match to TRBD2 covers 11 bases. The V segment lost 0 bases and the J segment 0 bases; nucleotides outside the gene matches: 5. The CDR3 runs 17 residues. Germline lookup yields CDR1 SGHRS and CDR2 YFSETQ.

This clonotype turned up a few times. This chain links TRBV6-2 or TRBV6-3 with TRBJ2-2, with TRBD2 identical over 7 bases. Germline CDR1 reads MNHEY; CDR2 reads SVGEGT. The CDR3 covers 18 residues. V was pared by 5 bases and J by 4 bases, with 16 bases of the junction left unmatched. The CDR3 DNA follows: TGTGCCAGCAGTATCTCTCTGAAGATTGGCGGGGGCACCGGGGAGCTGTTTTTT. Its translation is CASSISLKIGGGTGELFF.

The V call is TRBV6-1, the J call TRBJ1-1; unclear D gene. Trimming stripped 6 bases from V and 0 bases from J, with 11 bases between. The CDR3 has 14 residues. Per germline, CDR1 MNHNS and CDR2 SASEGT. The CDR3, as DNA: TGTGCCAGCAGACCTGGGATGTTGAACACTGAAGCTTTCTTT. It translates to CASRPGMLNTEAFF.

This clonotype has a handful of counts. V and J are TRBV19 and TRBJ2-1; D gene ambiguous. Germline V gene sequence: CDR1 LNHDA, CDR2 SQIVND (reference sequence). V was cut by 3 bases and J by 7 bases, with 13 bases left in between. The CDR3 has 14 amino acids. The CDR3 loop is CASSIDEFLNEQFF. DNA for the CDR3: TGTGCCAGTAGTATCGATGAGTTTTTAAATGAGCAGTTCTTC.

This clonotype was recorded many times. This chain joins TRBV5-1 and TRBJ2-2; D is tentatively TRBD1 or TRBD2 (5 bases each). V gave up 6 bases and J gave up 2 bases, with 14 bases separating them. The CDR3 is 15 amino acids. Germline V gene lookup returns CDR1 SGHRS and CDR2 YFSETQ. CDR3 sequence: CASTKFGDNTGELFF. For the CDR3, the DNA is TGCGCCAGCACCAAGTTCGGGGACAACACCGGGGAGCTGTTTTTT.

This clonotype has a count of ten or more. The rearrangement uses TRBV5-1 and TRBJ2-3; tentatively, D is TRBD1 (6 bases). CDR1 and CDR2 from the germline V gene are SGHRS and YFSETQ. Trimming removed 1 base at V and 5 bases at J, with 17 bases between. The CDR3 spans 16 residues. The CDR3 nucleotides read TGCGCCAGCAGCTTGTCTGCAGGGGCAAGTGGAGATACGCAGTATTTT. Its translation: CASSLSAGASGDTQYF.

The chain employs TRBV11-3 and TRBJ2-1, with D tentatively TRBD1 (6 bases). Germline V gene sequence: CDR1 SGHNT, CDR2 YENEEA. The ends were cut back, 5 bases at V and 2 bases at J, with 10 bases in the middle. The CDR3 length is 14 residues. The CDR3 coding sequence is TGTGCCAGCAGCGGGACAAGCCCCTACAATGAGCAGTTCTTC. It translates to CASSGTSPYNEQFF. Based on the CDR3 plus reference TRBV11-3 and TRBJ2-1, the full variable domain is EAGVVQSPRYKIIEKKQPVAFWCNPISGHNTLYWYLQNLGQGPELLIRYENEEAVDDSQLPKDRFSAERLKGVDSTLKIQPAELGDSAVYLCASSGTSPYNEQFFGPGTRLTVL.